The 17 T cell receptor beta chains presented below share a single source sample, sequenced in a study of blood T cell repertoires in COVID-19. The method was immunoSEQ multiplex PCR; TCRdb's version includes in-frame clones alone and lacks a portion of them. The sample carries about 250,000 clones, approximately 83% recorded once. The sequenced sample was peripheral blood. These TCRs come from a man of 80 years or more with acute or convalescent COVID-19.

The chain couples TRBV3-1 (or the pseudogene TRBV3-2) to TRBJ2-5, with a tentative D call TRBD2 (6 bases). V was pared by 1 base and J by 7 bases, with 19 bases between. The V gene's germline CDR1 is LGHDT and CDR2 YNNKEL (reference sequence). The length of the CDR3 is 16 residues. CDR3 loop: CASSQGPPGLTGTQYF. The CDR3 DNA reads as TGTGCCAGCAGCCAAGGGCCCCCGGGACTGACTGGGACCCAGTACTTC.

This clone was observed a single time. The chain joins TRBV2 to TRBJ1-2, with 10 bases lining up with TRBD1. The CDR3 is 15 residues long. Unmatched junction bases numbered 7, after V lost 7 bases and J lost 2 bases. Looked up from germline, CDR1 is SNHLY and CDR2 is FYNNEI. The CDR3 DNA sequence: TGTGCCAGCAAATGGGGACAGGGGCGGAACTATGGCTACACCTTC. Residues: CASKWGQGRNYGYTF.

This clone was counted a few times. J is TRBJ2-1 and V is TRBV3-1 (or the pseudogene TRBV3-2); D not resolved. From germline, CDR1 is LGHDT and CDR2 YNNKEL (reference sequence). V lost 1 base and J lost 6, with 4 bases in between. The CDR3 spans 12 residues. CDR3 nucleotide sequence: TGTGCCAGCAGCCAAGTCGGCAATGAGCAGTTCTTC. It codes for CASSQVGNEQFF.

The chain has TRBV18 and TRBJ1-1; 7 nucleotides agree with TRBD1. The V segment lost 0 bases and the J segment 0 bases; nucleotides outside the gene matches: 10. CDR3 length: 18 amino acids. CDR1 and CDR2 (germline): KGHSH, LQKENI. The CDR3 sequence: CASSPPGTVPPMNTEAFF. The DNA for the CDR3 is TGTGCCAGCTCACCACCAGGGACAGTACCCCCCATGAACACTGAAGCTTTCTTT.

V gene TRBV4-1 combines with J gene TRBJ1-6; D is unclear. V was cut by 0 bases and J by 0 bases, with 9 bases left in between. This CDR3 has 17 residues. Germline V gene data show CDR1 as MGHRA and CDR2 as YSYEKL. The CDR3 DNA sequence: TGCGCCAGCAGCCAAGATCGATGGAGCTCCTATAATTCACCCCTCCACTTT. Its protein is CASSQDRWSSYNSPLHF.

About this clone: The junction and the germline gene differ at one end; a read error may be behind it. The V gene is TRBV28, the J gene TRBJ2-7; D may be TRBD2 (5 bases). The CDR3 has 14 amino acids. Germline-derived CDR1 and CDR2 are MDHEN and SYDVKM. In DNA, the CDR3 is TGTGCCAGCAGTTTAGGACTGTCTGGGCTGTGGACCCTCTTC. This translates into CASSLGLSGLWTLF.

J is TRBJ2-5 and V is TRBV24-1, with TRBD2 matching over 7 bases. This CDR3 region has 17 residues. The germline CDR1 and CDR2 sequences are KGHDR and SFDVKD. The trim removed 3 bases at V and 4 bases at J, leaving 13 bases unmatched. The CDR3 region has the DNA TGTGCCACCAGTGATCTATCCCCAACCGGCGGGGGAGAGACCCAGTACTTC. Protein sequence: CATSDLSPTGGGETQYF.

The V call is TRBV6-5, the J call TRBJ1-6; no definite D call. The V end lost 7 bases, the J end lost 9 bases, and 10 bases lay between the germline ends. This CDR3 region has 12 residues. The germline gives CDR1 MNHEY, CDR2 SVGAGI. Written as DNA, the CDR3 is TGTGCCAGCAACCAGGAGGCTTCACCCCTCCACTTT. Translating it yields CASNQEASPLHF.

The J gene is TRBJ2-3, the V gene TRBV21-1; the DNA was not compared with TRBD2, the D call given in the table. TRBV21-1 is a known pseudogene. This CDR3 has 13 amino acids. The CDR3 DNA is TGTGCCAGCAGCAAATTAAAGAGGGATACGCAGTATTTT. Protein: CASSKLKRDTQYF.

This chain links TRBV6-5 with TRBJ2-3; a possible D gene is TRBD2 (6 bases). V gave up 7 bases and J gave up 10 bases, with 18 bases separating them. The CDR3 contains 13 residues. The germline V gene encodes CDR1 MNHEY and CDR2 SVGAGI. CDR3 amino acids: CASKVWGERAQYF. The CDR3 region has the DNA TGTGCCAGCAAAGTCTGGGGGGAGCGGGCGCAGTATTTT.

The chain links TRBV10-2 to TRBJ1-5; D gene ambiguous. V dropped 6 bases and J dropped 0 bases, with 12 bases sitting between them. Per germline, CDR1 WSHSY and CDR2 SAAADI. The CDR3 is 15 residues long. Here the CDR3 reads CASRLTENSNQPQHF. The DNA for the CDR3 is TGCGCCAGCAGGCTAACAGAGAATAGCAATCAGCCCCAGCATTTT.

The rearrangement joins TRBV28 to TRBJ1-1, with 8 bases that match TRBD1. The ends lost 5 bases at V and 3 bases at J; junction bases unmatched: 5. There are 14 residues in the CDR3. Per the germline V gene, CDR1 is MDHEN and CDR2 is SYDVKM. The CDR3 bases are TGTGCCAGCAGTCGCCAGGGGGCCTACACTGAAGCTTTCTTT. As protein: CASSRQGAYTEAFF.

This clone showed up just once. The chain combines TRBV7-8 with TRBJ1-3; D is possibly TRBD1 (5 bases). V lost 5 bases to trimming and J lost 0 bases, with 11 bases between them. In germline, CDR1 is SGHVS, CDR2 FQNEAQ. The CDR3 is 15 amino acids. The CDR3 DNA sequence: TGTGCCAGCAGCCTCACAGGATACTCTGGAAACACCATATATTTT. It yields the protein CASSLTGYSGNTIYF.

The V call is TRBV19, the J call TRBJ1-1; D is unresolved. Looked up from germline, CDR1 is LNHDA and CDR2 is SQIVND (reference sequence). V was clipped by 6 bases and J by 4 bases, with 12 bases between them. The CDR3 runs to 13 residues. CDR3 sequence (DNA): TGTGCCAGTAGACTCGTAGGCGGCACTGAAGCTTTCTTT. As protein: CASRLVGGTEAFF.

This chain joins TRBV5-1 and TRBJ2-7; 8 bases agree with TRBD2. V shed 1 base, J shed 2 bases, and the junction held 8 bases outside the gene matches. Germline V CDR1 and CDR2: SGHRS, YFSETQ. This CDR3 region has 16 residues. The CDR3 DNA reads TGCGCCAGCAGCTTGAATGGCCTAGCGGGCACCTACGAGCAGTACTTC. Residues: CASSLNGLAGTYEQYF.

This chain links TRBV7-8 with TRBJ2-7, with 10 bases matching TRBD1. Trimming cost V 5 bases and J 3 bases; bases outside gene matches: 7. Germline CDR1 SGHVS, CDR2 FQNEAQ. The CDR3 contains 15 residues. The CDR3 DNA reads as TGTGCCAGCAGCCTGAGGACAGGGGGAAACTACGAGCAGTACTTC. Its translation is CASSLRTGGNYEQYF. The whole variable domain, filled in from reference TRBV7-8 and TRBJ2-7, reads GAGVSQSPRYKVAKRGQDVALRCDPISGHVSLFWYQQALGQGPEFLTYFQNEAQLDKSGLPSDRFFAERPEGSVSTLKIQRTQQEDSAVYLCASSLRTGGNYEQYFGPGTRLTVT.

The rearrangement links TRBV30 to TRBJ1-6, with 11 bases identical to TRBD1. The length of the CDR3 is 14 residues. Trimming took 7 bases from V and 5 from J; bases not matched to a gene: 4. Germline V gives CDR1 GTSNPN, CDR2 SVGIG (reference sequence). CDR3 residues: CALGQGVHNSPLHF. The CDR3 DNA is TGTGCCTTGGGACAGGGGGTACATAATTCACCCCTCCACTTT. Combining the CDR3 with reference TRBV30 and TRBJ1-6 gives the whole variable domain SQTIHQWPATLVQPVGSPLSLECTVEGTSNPNLYWYRQAAGRGLQLLFYSVGIGQISSEVPQNLSASRPQDRQFILSSKKLLLSDSGFYLCALGQGVHNSPLHFGNGTRLTVT.